The next 24 T cell receptor beta chains were all read from a single sample in a study of blood T cell repertoires in COVID-19. TCRdb's copy holds only in-frame clones and misses some; the assay was immunoSEQ multiplex PCR. The repertoire consists of fewer than 200,000 clones, with 75% to 90% occurring once and the leading ten covering about 4.4%. Sequencing input: PBMCs or T cells enriched from blood (not recorded which). The receptor source for this set is a woman aged 45-60 years who had recovered from COVID-19.

The chain carries TRBV16 and TRBJ1-5, with D unresolved. V was shortened by 1 base and J by 9 bases, with 10 bases between the two germline ends. This CDR3 contains 13 residues. The germline V gene encodes CDR1 KGHSY and CDR2 FQNENV. The CDR3, as DNA: TGTGCCAGCAGCCAATTTAATACGGGGCCCCAGCATTTT. Translating gives CASSQFNTGPQHF. Complete variable domain (other parts from reference TRBV16 and TRBJ1-5): GEEVAQTPKHLVRGEGQKAKLYCAPIKGHSYVFWYQQVLKNEFKFLISFQNENVFDETGMPKERFSAKCLPNSPCSLEIQATKLEDSAVYFCASSQFNTGPQHFGDGTRLSIL.

This CDR3 is CASSVVQGSPLHF. The CDR3 DNA is TGTGCCAGCAGCGTAGTACAGGGATCACCCCTCCACTTT. The chain links TRBV11-3 to TRBJ1-6; D perhaps matches TRBD1 (6 bases). V was pared by 5 bases and J by 10 bases, with 12 bases between. CDR1 SGHNT and CDR2 YENEEA come from the germline V gene. This CDR3 is built from 13 residues.

The chain carries TRBV29-1 and TRBJ2-3, with D possibly being TRBD1 (5 bases). V lost 5 bases and J lost 0, with 9 bases in between. Germline CDR1 is SQVTM and CDR2 is ANQGSEA. The CDR3 is 13 amino acids. The chain's CDR3 is CSVTGQSTDTQYF. As DNA, the CDR3 is TGCAGCGTTACAGGTCAGAGCACAGATACGCAGTATTTT.

This chain connects TRBV12-3 or TRBV12-4 to TRBJ2-1, with 7 bases identical to TRBD1. The CDR3 runs to 13 residues. The J segment lost 4 bases and the V segment lost 6 bases, leaving 3 bases of the junction unmatched. The DNA for the CDR3 is TGTGCCAGCAGCTTCAGGGGGTACAATGAGCAGTTCTTC. Protein product: CASSFRGYNEQFF.

The CDR3 DNA follows: TGTGCCAGCTCAGTGAGCAGCGGGGGGGCCGGAGAGACCCAGTACTTC. Its translation: CASSVSSGGAGETQYF. The chain has TRBV18 and TRBJ2-5, with 10 bases fitting TRBD2. V dropped 5 bases and J dropped 4; count of bases not matched to a gene: 10. The length of the CDR3 is 16 residues. Germline V gene data show CDR1 as KGHSH and CDR2 as LQKENI.

The chain employs TRBV3-1 (or the pseudogene TRBV3-2) and TRBJ1-3; D remains ambiguous. There are 14 residues in the CDR3. V was cut by 3 bases and J by 0 bases, with 6 bases left in between. Germline V lookup: CDR1 LGHDT, CDR2 YNNKEL (reference sequence). The CDR3 sequence: CASSQGDSGNTIYF. CDR3 sequence (DNA): TGTGCCAGCAGCCAGGGAGACTCTGGAAACACCATATATTTT.

The CDR3 DNA is TGCGCCAGCAGCCTCCAGGACAGGGGGCAGGGTGGCTACACCTTC. This translates into CASSLQDRGQGGYTF. The chain employs TRBV5-1 and TRBJ1-2; 11 nucleotides agree with TRBD1. The CDR3 has 15 residues. The V segment lost 4 bases and the J segment 7 bases; nucleotides outside the gene matches: 9. CDR1 and CDR2 from the germline V gene are SGHRS and YFSETQ.

The gene calls are TRBV10-1 and TRBJ2-1; no clear D. The germline CDR1 and CDR2 sequences are WNHNN and SYGVQD (reference sequence). Trimming pared 0 bases from V and 4 bases from J, leaving 13 bases between. This CDR3 has 16 amino acids. This chain's CDR3 is CASSESIGRSYNEQFF. Written as DNA, the CDR3 is TGCGCCAGCAGTGAGTCGATTGGTCGCAGTTACAATGAGCAGTTCTTC.

The chain links TRBV5-8 to TRBJ2-2; D remains unclear. CDR1 and CDR2 (germline): SGHTS, YDEGEE. The CDR3 consists of 13 residues. The ends were cut back, 0 bases at V and 8 bases at J, with 8 bases in the middle. The CDR3 here is CASSLVGLGELFF. The CDR3, as DNA: TGTGCCAGCAGCTTGGTGGGCTTGGGGGAGCTGTTTTTT.

The rearrangement joins TRBV19 to TRBJ2-2; D is perhaps TRBD1 (6 bases). Germline V lookup: CDR1 LNHDA, CDR2 SQIVND (reference sequence). Between the trimmed V and J ends, which lost 3 bases and 0 bases, there was a span of 17 bases. The CDR3 totals 18 residues. CDR3 in amino acids: CASSIRAPGASNTGELFF. The CDR3 nucleotides are TGTGCCAGTAGTATCCGGGCCCCAGGGGCCTCGAACACCGGGGAGCTGTTTTTT.

The genes are TRBV18 and TRBJ1-6, with D possibly being TRBD1 (5 bases). Looked up from germline, CDR1 is KGHSH and CDR2 is LQKENI. V was trimmed by 2 bases and J by 10 bases, leaving 18 bases between them. The CDR3 loop spans 16 amino acids. CDR3 nucleotides: TGTGCCAGCTCACCATATGGGGGACTCCAGGACTCACCCCTCCACTTT. As protein: CASSPYGGLQDSPLHF.

This clone has a handful of counts. The chain employs TRBV19 and TRBJ1-5, with unresolved D. Trimming took 3 bases from V and 6 from J, leaving 21 bases between them. Germline lookup yields CDR1 LNHDA and CDR2 SQIVND (reference sequence). CDR3 length: 17 residues. CDR3 sequence reads: CASSIPLLGDFGQPQHF. The CDR3 DNA is TGTGCCAGTAGTATCCCCCTCCTCGGGGATTTTGGTCAGCCCCAGCATTTT. The variable domain in full, completed from reference TRBV19 and TRBJ1-5, reads DGGITQSPKYLFRKEGQNVTLSCEQNLNHDAMYWYRQDPGQGLRLIYYSQIVNDFQKGDIAEGYSVSREKKESFPLTVTSAQKNPTAFYLCASSIPLLGDFGQPQHFGDGTRLSIL.

The rearrangement links TRBV9 to TRBJ2-5; D gene uncertain. CDR3 length: 15 residues. From germline, CDR1 is SGDLS and CDR2 YYNGEE. Trimming cost V 0 bases and J 2 bases, with 11 bases left between them. CDR3 bases: TGTGCCAGCAGCGTAGGGGTGCAGGATCAAGAGACCCAGTACTTC. Protein: CASSVGVQDQETQYF.

The CDR3 DNA reads as TGTGCCAGCAGCCCAGGGGTCGGCTATGGCTACACCTTC. It yields the protein CASSPGVGYGYTF. V is TRBV7-2 and J is TRBJ1-2, with D perhaps TRBD1 (6 bases). The length of the CDR3 is 13 residues. From germline, CDR1 is SGHTA and CDR2 FQGNSA. V lost 5 bases and J lost 4, with 11 bases in between.

As DNA, the CDR3 is TGTGCCAGCAGTTATTCCGGGACAGGGAGCACAGATACGCAGTATTTT. It encodes CASSYSGTGSTDTQYF. V usage is TRBV6-5 and J usage is TRBJ2-3, with TRBD1 matching over 9 bases. The V gene's germline CDR1 is MNHEY and CDR2 SVGAGI. The CDR3 covers 16 residues. V dropped 3 bases and J dropped 0; count of bases not matched to a gene: 4.

The sample holds one count of this clone. V gene TRBV7-2 combines with J gene TRBJ1-1, with 8 bases lining up with TRBD1. CDR1 and CDR2 from the germline V gene are SGHTA and FQGNSA. Germline trimming cut 5 bases from V and 0 bases from J; bases unmatched to any gene: 5. The CDR3 covers 15 residues. The CDR3 DNA is TGTGCCAGCAGCCCCCGACAGGGGATGAACACTGAAGCTTTCTTT. It codes for CASSPRQGMNTEAFF.

This chain joins TRBV5-1 and TRBJ1-2, with D possibly matching TRBD1 (6 bases). V gave up 4 bases and J gave up 4 bases, with 11 bases separating them. The CDR3 has 13 amino acids. Germline V gene sequence: CDR1 SGHRS, CDR2 YFSETQ. CDR3 bases: TGCGCCAGCAGCACGACAGGCTCCTATGGCTACACCTTC. Amino acid sequence: CASSTTGSYGYTF.

The chain recombines TRBV3-1 (or the pseudogene TRBV3-2) with TRBJ1-3, with D perhaps TRBD1 (5 bases). Germline-derived CDR1 and CDR2 are LGHDT and YNNKEL (reference sequence). The CDR3 runs to 13 residues. Trimming stripped 6 bases from V and 1 base from J, with 7 bases between. CDR3 protein: CASSPGSGNTIYF. Written as DNA, the CDR3 is TGTGCCAGCAGTCCAGGGTCTGGAAACACCATATATTTT.

The chain uses TRBV11-2 and TRBJ1-2; D is unclear. This CDR3 is 15 amino acids long. Trimming cost V 0 bases and J 5 bases, with 13 bases left between them. Germline assignment: CDR1 SGHAT and CDR2 FQNNGV. CDR3 nucleotides: TGTGCCAGCAGCTTAGATAGGCCGGGTAGATATGGCTACACCTTC. Protein product: CASSLDRPGRYGYTF. Full variable domain (remainder filled in from reference TRBV11-2 and TRBJ1-2): EAGVAQSPRYKIIEKRQSVAFWCNPISGHATLYWYQQILGQGPKLLIQFQNNGVVDDSQLPKDRFSAERLKGVDSTLKIQPAKLEDSAVYLCASSLDRPGRYGYTFGSGTRLTVV.

This sequence joins TRBV7-9 and TRBJ1-2; tentatively, D is TRBD1 (5 bases). Between the trimmed V and J ends, which lost 7 bases and 5 bases, there was a span of 17 bases. Germline CDR1 SEHNR, CDR2 FQNEAQ (reference sequence). This CDR3 has 14 amino acids. CDR3: CASTSDTVGYGYTF. CDR3 nucleotides: TGTGCCAGCACCTCGGACACCGTAGGGTATGGCTACACCTTC.

This clone was detected only once. The chain recombines TRBV18 with TRBJ2-1; 12 nucleotides agree with TRBD2. Germline loops: CDR1 KGHSH, CDR2 LQKENI. This CDR3 spans 16 amino acids. V shed 1 base, J shed 7 bases, and the junction held 5 bases outside the gene matches. The CDR3 sequence is CASSPRASGRANEQFF. In DNA form, the CDR3 reads TGTGCCAGCTCACCACGGGCTAGCGGGAGGGCAAATGAGCAGTTCTTC.

The chain employs TRBV30 and TRBJ1-5; TRBD1 matches 11 bases. CDR3 length equals 16 residues. The V gene's germline CDR1 is GTSNPN and CDR2 SVGIG (reference sequence). Germline trimming cut 1 base from V and 5 bases from J; bases unmatched to any gene: 7. The CDR3 protein is CAWSEGGTGGYQPQHF. CDR3 coding DNA: TGTGCCTGGAGTGAGGGTGGGACAGGGGGGTATCAGCCCCAGCATTTT.

This clone was seen repeatedly, ten times or more. The chain uses TRBV30 and TRBJ1-2; 7 bases are a match to TRBD1. V trimming: 5 bases; J trimming: 1 base; junction bases outside the gene matches: 19. This CDR3 region has 18 residues. Germline values: CDR1 GTSNPN, CDR2 SVGIG (reference sequence). CDR3 DNA: TGTGCCTGGCATCCTCGGGACAGCAACCCCCGATTTAACTATGGCTACACCTTC. Protein: CAWHPRDSNPRFNYGYTF.

This clone was detected a few times. The chain carries TRBV2 and TRBJ1-5; the match to TRBD1 covers 7 bases. This CDR3 has 13 residues. The junction had 5 bases not matched to a gene; V was cut back by 5 bases and J by 7 bases. Germline-derived CDR1 and CDR2 are SNHLY and FYNNEI. The CDR3 loop reads CASSWDSGQPQHF. CDR3 sequence (DNA): TGTGCCAGCAGTTGGGACAGCGGCCAGCCCCAGCATTTT.